Presented here are 2 T cell receptor beta chains from one specimen sequenced in a study of T cells in Graves' hyperthyroidism and ophthalmopathy. Using RNA transcripts as the source, TCR beta CDR3 regions were amplified. HTBI primers drove first-round RT-PCR of the TCR CDR3. In TCRdb, the multiplex PCR reads were re-called with MiXCR into one record per CDR3 protein. The sample lists 200,000 to 250,000 distinct CDR3 sequences, around 26% seen once, with approximately 32% in the top ten. The source material was blood. These receptors were collected from a woman aged 40 to 55 with Graves' ophthalmopathy.

The chain links TRBV6-4 to TRBJ1-2; possible D gene TRBD1, 5 bases. Trimming left V 8 bases short and J 4 bases short, with 17 bases between. Looked up from germline, CDR1 is MRHNA and CDR2 is SNTAGT. The CDR3 totals 14 residues. The CDR3 region has the DNA TGTGCCAGCGGGGCAGGGCCACCGCGCTATGGCTACACCTTC. This codes for CASGAGPPRYGYTF.

This clonotype was seen repeatedly, ten times or more. The chain is built from TRBV28 and TRBJ1-1, with 10 bases fitting TRBD1. J was trimmed by 11 bases and V by 4 bases; bases with no gene match: 1. CDR3 length: 11 residues. CDR1 MDHEN and CDR2 SYDVKM come from the germline V gene. Here the CDR3 reads CASSSDRGAFF. The CDR3 DNA sequence: TGTGCCAGCAGTTCGGACAGGGGGGCTTTCTTT.